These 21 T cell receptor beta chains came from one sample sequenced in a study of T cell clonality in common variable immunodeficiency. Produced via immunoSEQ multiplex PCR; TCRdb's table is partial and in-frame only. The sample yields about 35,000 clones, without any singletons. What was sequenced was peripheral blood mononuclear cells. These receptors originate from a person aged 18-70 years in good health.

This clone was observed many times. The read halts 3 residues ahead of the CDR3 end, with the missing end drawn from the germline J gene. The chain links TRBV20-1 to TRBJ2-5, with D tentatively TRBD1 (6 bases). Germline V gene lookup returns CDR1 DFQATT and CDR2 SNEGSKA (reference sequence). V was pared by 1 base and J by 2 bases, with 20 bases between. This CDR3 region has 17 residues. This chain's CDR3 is CSARGGIGGVFQETQYF. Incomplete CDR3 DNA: TGCAGTGCTAGAGGGGGGATTGGGGGCGTTTTTCAAGAGACC.

Incomplete CDR3 DNA: TGCAGTGCTCCGGCACTAGCGGGAAAAACGGGGCAAGAGACG. It encodes CSAPALAGKTGQET. The complete CDR3 sequence is CSAPALAGKTGQETQYF. The chain combines TRBV20-1 with TRBJ2-3; 10 bases are a match to TRBD2. The CDR3 is cut off 3 residues early in the read; its end comes from the germline J gene. Germline CDR1 and CDR2: DFQATT and SNEGSKA (reference sequence). The CDR3 extends over 17 amino acids.

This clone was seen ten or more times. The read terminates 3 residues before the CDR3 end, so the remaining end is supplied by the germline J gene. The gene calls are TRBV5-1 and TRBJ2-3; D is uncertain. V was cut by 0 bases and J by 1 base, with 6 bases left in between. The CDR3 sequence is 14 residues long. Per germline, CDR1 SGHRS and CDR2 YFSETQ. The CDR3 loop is CASSLGTGTDTQYF. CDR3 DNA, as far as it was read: TGCGCCAGCAGCTTGGGAACAGGCACAGATACG.

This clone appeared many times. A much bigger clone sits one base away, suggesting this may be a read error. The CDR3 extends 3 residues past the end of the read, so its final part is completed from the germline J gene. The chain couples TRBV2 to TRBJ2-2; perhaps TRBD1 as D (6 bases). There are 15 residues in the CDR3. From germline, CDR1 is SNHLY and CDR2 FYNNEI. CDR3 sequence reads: CASLPGVSGANVLFF. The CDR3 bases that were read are TGTGCAAGCTTGCCAGGGGTTTCTGGGGCCAACGTG.

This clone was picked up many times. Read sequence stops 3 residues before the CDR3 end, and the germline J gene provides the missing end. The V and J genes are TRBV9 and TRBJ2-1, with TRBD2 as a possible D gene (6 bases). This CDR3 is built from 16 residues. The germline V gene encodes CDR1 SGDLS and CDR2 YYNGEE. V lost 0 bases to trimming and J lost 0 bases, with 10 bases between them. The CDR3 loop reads CASSVGGVSSYNEQFF. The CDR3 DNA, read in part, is TGTGCCAGCAGCGTAGGGGGGGTTAGCTCCTACAATGAG.

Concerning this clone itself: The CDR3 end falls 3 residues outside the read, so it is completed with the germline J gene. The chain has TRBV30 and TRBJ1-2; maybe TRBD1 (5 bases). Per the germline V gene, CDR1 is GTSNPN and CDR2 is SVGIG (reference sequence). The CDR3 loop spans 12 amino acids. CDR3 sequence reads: CAWSLSTDTYTF. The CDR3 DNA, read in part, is TGTGCCTGGAGCCTGTCGACAGATACC.

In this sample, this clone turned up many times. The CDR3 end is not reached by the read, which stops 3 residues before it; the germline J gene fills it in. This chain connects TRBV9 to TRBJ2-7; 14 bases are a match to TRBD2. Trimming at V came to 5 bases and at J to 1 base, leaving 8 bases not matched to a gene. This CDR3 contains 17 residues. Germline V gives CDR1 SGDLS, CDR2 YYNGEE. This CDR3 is CASRLLGLAGESYEQYF. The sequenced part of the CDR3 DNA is TGTGCCAGCAGACTTCTGGGACTAGCGGGAGAATCCTACGAG.

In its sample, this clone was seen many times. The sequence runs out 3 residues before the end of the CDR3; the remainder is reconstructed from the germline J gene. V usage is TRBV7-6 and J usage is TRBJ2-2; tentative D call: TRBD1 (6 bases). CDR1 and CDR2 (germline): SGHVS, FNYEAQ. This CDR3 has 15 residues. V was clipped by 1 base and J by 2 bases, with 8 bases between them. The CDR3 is CASSLGRGNTGELFF. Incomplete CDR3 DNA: TGTGCCAGCAGCTTAGGCAGGGGTAACACCGGGGAG.

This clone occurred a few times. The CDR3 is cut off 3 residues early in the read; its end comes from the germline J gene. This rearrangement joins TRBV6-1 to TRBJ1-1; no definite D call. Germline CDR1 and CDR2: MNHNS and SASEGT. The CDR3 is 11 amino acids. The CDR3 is CASSEATSAFF. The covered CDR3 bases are TGTGCCAGCAGTGAAGCGACTAGT.

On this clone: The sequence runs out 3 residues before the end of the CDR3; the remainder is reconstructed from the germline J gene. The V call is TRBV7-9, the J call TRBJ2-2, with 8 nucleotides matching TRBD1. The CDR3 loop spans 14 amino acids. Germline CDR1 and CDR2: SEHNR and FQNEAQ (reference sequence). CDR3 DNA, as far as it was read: TGTGCCAGCAGCTTCCCAGGGGGCGACGAAAAG. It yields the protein CASSFPGGDEK. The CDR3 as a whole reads CASSFPGGDEKLFF.

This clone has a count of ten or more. CDR3: CASSADRGHRETQYF. Incomplete CDR3 DNA: TGTGCCAGCAGCGCAGACAGGGGGCATCGGGAGACC. This rearrangement joins TRBV5-4 to TRBJ2-5; TRBD1 matches 10 bases. The sequenced fragment ends 3 residues before the CDR3 boundary, so the rest is inferred from the germline J gene. The CDR3 totals 15 residues. Germline V gene data show CDR1 as SGHNT and CDR2 as YYREEE (reference sequence). V lost 4 bases, J lost 5 bases, and 8 bases stayed unmatched.

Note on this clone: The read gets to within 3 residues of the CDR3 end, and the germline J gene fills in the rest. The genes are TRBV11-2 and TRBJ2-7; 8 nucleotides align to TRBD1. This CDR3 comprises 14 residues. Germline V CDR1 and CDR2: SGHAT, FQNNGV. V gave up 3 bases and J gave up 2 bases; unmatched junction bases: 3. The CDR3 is CASSFNRGAYEQYF. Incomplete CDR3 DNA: TGTGCCAGCAGCTTTAACAGGGGGGCCTACGAG.

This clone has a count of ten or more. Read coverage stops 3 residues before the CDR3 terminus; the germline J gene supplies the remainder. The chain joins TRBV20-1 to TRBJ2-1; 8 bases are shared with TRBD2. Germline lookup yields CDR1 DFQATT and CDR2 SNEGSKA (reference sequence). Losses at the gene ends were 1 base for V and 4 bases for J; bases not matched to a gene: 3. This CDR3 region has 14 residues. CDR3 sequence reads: CSARVSSGYNEQFF. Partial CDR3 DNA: TGCAGTGCTAGAGTTTCTAGCGGGTACAATGAG.

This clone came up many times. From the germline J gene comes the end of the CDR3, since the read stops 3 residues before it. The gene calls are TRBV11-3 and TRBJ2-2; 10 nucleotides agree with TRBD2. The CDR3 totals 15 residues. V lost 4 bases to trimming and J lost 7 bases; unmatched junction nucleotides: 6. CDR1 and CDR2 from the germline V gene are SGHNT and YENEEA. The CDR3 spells CASSSLAGAGGELFF. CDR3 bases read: TGTGCCAGCAGCTCGCTAGCGGGAGCGGGCGGGGAG.

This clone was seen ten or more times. The CDR3 protein is CASRTSGSYEQYF. CDR3 DNA, as far as it was read: TGCGCCAGCAGGACTAGCGGGAGTTACGAG. The chain is built from TRBV5-1 and TRBJ2-7; 12 bases align to TRBD2. The read ends 3 residues before the CDR3 terminus; that terminus is restored from the germline J gene. J was trimmed by 4 bases and V by 5 bases; bases with no gene match: 1. CDR1 is SGHRS and CDR2 is YFSETQ in the germline V gene. This CDR3 is 13 amino acids long.

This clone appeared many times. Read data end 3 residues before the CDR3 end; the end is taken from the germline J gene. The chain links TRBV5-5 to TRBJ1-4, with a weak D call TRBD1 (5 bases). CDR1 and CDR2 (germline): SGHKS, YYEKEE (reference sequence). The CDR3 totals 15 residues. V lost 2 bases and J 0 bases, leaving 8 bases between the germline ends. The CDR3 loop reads CASSLGETTNEKLFF. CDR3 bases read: TGTGCCAGCAGCTTAGGGGAAACAACTAATGAAAAA.

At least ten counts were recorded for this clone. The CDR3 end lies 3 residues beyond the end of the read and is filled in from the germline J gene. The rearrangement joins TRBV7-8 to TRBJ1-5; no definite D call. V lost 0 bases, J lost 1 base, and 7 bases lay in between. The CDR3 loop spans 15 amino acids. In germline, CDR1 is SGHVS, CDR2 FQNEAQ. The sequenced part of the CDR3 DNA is TGTGCCAGCAGCTTAGCCCGGTTGAGCAATCAGCCC. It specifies CASSLARLSNQP. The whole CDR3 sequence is CASSLARLSNQPQHF.

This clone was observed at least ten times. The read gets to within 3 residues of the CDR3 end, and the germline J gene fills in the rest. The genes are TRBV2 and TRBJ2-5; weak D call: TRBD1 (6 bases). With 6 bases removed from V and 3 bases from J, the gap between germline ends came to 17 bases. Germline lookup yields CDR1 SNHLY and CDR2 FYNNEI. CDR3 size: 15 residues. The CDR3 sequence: CASRGYGTQKETQYF. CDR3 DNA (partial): TGTGCCAGCAGGGGGTACGGGACACAAAAAGAGACC.

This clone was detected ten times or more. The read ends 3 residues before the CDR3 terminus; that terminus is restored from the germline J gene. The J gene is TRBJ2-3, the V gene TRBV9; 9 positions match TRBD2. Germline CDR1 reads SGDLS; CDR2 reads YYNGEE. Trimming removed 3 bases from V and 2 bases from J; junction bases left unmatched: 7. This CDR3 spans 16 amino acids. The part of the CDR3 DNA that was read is TGTGCCAGCAGCGCCGCTAGCGGGACGGTCACAGATACG. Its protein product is CASSAASGTVTDT. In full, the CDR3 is CASSAASGTVTDTQYF.

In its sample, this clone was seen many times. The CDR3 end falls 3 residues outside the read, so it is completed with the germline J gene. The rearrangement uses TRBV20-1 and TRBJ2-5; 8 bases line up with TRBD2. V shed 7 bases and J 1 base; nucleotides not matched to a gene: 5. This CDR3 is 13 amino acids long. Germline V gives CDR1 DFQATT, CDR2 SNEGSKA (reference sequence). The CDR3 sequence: CSERSGSQETQYF. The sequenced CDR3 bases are TGCAGTGAAAGAAGCGGGAGCCAAGAGACC.

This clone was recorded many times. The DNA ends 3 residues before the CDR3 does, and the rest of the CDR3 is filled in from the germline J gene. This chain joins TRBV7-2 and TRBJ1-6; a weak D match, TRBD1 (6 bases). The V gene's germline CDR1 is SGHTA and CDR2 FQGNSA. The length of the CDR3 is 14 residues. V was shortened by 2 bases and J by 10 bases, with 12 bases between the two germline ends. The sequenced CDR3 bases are TGTGCCAGCAGCTTACCACAGGGCGCCTCACCC. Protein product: CASSLPQGASP. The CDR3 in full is CASSLPQGASPLHF.